The 27 T cell receptor beta chains given below trace back to one sample, sequenced in a study of a mutant IDH1 vaccine in newly diagnosed glioma. The repertoire was sequenced with immunoSEQ multiplex PCR; TCRdb's copy has only in-frame clones and lacks some. The profile covers tens of thousands of clones, with roughly 83% appearing a single time and more than 20% taken by the ten largest. Noted time point: week 5, during vaccination. A single vaccine dose contained 300 ug of mutant IDH1 20-mer peptide, and topical imiquimod was used with it. Which antigens these TCRs recognize remains unknown. The sequenced sample was PBMCs, obtained from a glioma patient whose treatment included an IDH1 peptide vaccine. Receptors were obtained from a man aged 25 to 45 with glioma.

The CDR3 bases are TGTGCCAGTGGACAGAGCCGTCTGGGGCCCCAGCATTTT. This sequence encodes CASGQSRLGPQHF. This rearrangement joins TRBV19 to TRBJ1-5; TRBD1 might be the D (6 bases). Looked up from germline, CDR1 is LNHDA and CDR2 is SQIVND (reference sequence). Trimming left V 8 bases short and J 9 bases short, with 17 bases between. The CDR3 covers 13 residues. The complete variable domain, with remaining parts taken from reference TRBV19 and TRBJ1-5, reads DGGITQSPKYLFRKEGQNVTLSCEQNLNHDAMYWYRQDPGQGLRLIYYSQIVNDFQKGDIAEGYSVSREKKESFPLTVTSAQKNPTAFYLCASGQSRLGPQHFGDGTRLSIL.

This clone was observed once. V usage is TRBV30 and J usage is TRBJ2-7; D perhaps matches TRBD1 (5 bases). Germline CDR1 is GTSNPN and CDR2 is SVGIG (reference sequence). This CDR3 contains 11 residues. V was trimmed by 5 bases and J by 4 bases, leaving 9 bases between them. The CDR3 nucleotides read TGTGCCTGGCAGACAGCTTACGAGCAGTACTTC. It yields the protein CAWQTAYEQYF.

This clone turned up a few times. CDR3 protein: CASSLQGAENTEAFF. In nucleotides, the CDR3 is TGTGCCAGCAGCTTGCAGGGGGCGGAGAACACTGAAGCTTTCTTT. The chain joins TRBV5-5 to TRBJ1-1; 8 bases map to TRBD1. Germline V gene data show CDR1 as SGHKS and CDR2 as YYEKEE (reference sequence). Unmatched junction bases numbered 3, after V lost 1 base and J lost 1 base. This CDR3 spans 15 amino acids.

V is TRBV19 and J is TRBJ1-1; D not certain. The ends were cut back, 10 bases at V and 0 bases at J, with 18 bases in the middle. The CDR3 runs 15 residues. Germline V gives CDR1 LNHDA, CDR2 SQIVND (reference sequence). CDR3 protein: CATLEGSSMNTEAFF. As DNA, the CDR3 is TGTGCCACTCTAGAGGGTTCCTCGATGAACACTGAAGCTTTCTTT.

V usage is TRBV7-9 and J usage is TRBJ2-7; D unclear. The ends were cut back, 0 bases at V and 1 base at J, with 13 bases in the middle. The CDR3 is 16 residues long. Germline CDR1 is SEHNR and CDR2 is FQNEAQ (reference sequence). CDR3 in amino acids: CASSLARGPISYEQYF. The CDR3, as DNA: TGTGCCAGCAGCTTAGCTAGAGGACCGATATCCTACGAGCAGTACTTC.

The gene calls are TRBV5-1 and TRBJ2-2; 9 positions agree with TRBD1. The V gene's germline CDR1 is SGHRS and CDR2 YFSETQ. J gave up 2 bases and V 4 bases, and 9 bases lay outside the gene matches. The CDR3 is 17 residues long. CDR3 nucleotides: TGCGCCAGCAGCCCTGGAAATACAGGGGGCAACACCGGGGAGCTGTTTTTT. Amino acid sequence: CASSPGNTGGNTGELFF.

The chain couples TRBV7-2 to TRBJ2-5; D gene unclear. The CDR3 is 12 residues long. Deletions cut 5 bases from V and 5 bases from J, with 9 bases between. Germline V gene data show CDR1 as SGHTA and CDR2 as FQGNSA. The CDR3 reads CASSPNSETQYF. CDR3 coding DNA: TGTGCCAGCAGCCCTAATTCCGAGACCCAGTACTTC. The variable domain in full, with the rest retrieved from reference TRBV7-2 and TRBJ2-5, is GAGVSQSPSNKVTEKGKDVELRCDPISGHTALYWYRQSLGQGLEFLIYFQGNSAPDKSGLPSDRFSAERTGGSVSTLTIQRTQQEDSAVYLCASSPNSETQYFGPGTRLLVL.

The chain recombines TRBV27 with TRBJ2-2; D ambiguous. Germline CDR1 and CDR2: MNHEY and SMNVEV (reference sequence). The V gene lost 5 bases and the J gene lost 6 bases, with 16 bases spanning the gap. The CDR3 extends over 15 amino acids. The CDR3 is CASSRITVSPGELFF. CDR3 nucleotides: TGTGCCAGCAGTCGTATCACCGTTTCCCCCGGGGAGCTGTTTTTT.

The CDR3 DNA sequence: TGTGCCAGCAGCCTACAGGGGGGAATGAACACTGAAGCTTTCTTT. This translates into CASSLQGGMNTEAFF. This chain links TRBV7-2 with TRBJ1-1, with 8 nucleotides matching TRBD1. The CDR3 loop spans 15 amino acids. Germline assignment: CDR1 SGHTA and CDR2 FQGNSA. Trimming cost V 5 bases and J 0 bases; bases outside gene matches: 5.

In its sample, this clone was seen once. This sequence joins TRBV5-1 and TRBJ2-7, with TRBD1 matching over 11 bases. Germline loops: CDR1 SGHRS, CDR2 YFSETQ. The V gene end was trimmed by 4 bases and the J gene end by 6 bases; junction bases not matched to a gene: 3. The length of the CDR3 is 13 residues. The CDR3 protein is CASSPGTGGEQYF. The CDR3 DNA reads as TGCGCCAGCAGCCCCGGGACAGGGGGCGAGCAGTACTTC.

This chain connects TRBV7-9 to TRBJ1-5; D gene uncertain. With 2 bases removed from V and 4 bases from J, the gap between germline ends came to 6 bases. The germline CDR1 and CDR2 sequences are SEHNR and FQNEAQ (reference sequence). The CDR3 has 13 residues. The CDR3 is CASSLMENQPQHF. Written as DNA, the CDR3 is TGTGCCAGCAGCTTAATGGAAAATCAGCCCCAGCATTTT.

This clone came up once. The gene calls are TRBV19 and TRBJ2-1; D may be TRBD1 (5 bases). V lost 5 bases to trimming and J lost 7 bases, with 12 bases between them. CDR3 length equals 13 residues. CDR1 and CDR2 from the germline V gene are LNHDA and SQIVND (reference sequence). The CDR3 DNA reads as TGTGCCAGTAGTGGAGTGACAGAAAATGAGCAGTTCTTC. Protein sequence: CASSGVTENEQFF.

V gene TRBV5-6 combines with J gene TRBJ2-1; D gene uncertain. The CDR3 is 11 residues long. Germline CDR1 and CDR2: SGHDT and YYEEEE. Trimming took 2 bases from V and 5 from J, leaving 2 bases between them. In DNA form, the CDR3 reads TGTGCCAGCAGCTTTAACAATGAGCAGTTCTTC. Its translation: CASSFNNEQFF. Based on the CDR3 plus reference TRBV5-6 and TRBJ2-1, the full variable domain is DAGVTQSPTHLIKTRGQQVTLRCSPKSGHDTVSWYQQALGQGPQFIFQYYEEEERQRGNFPDRFSGHQFPNYSSELNVNALLLGDSALYLCASSFNNEQFFGPGTRLTVL.

This clone occurred once. V is TRBV5-1 and J is TRBJ2-5; D call uncertain. This CDR3 contains 13 residues. From germline, CDR1 is SGHRS and CDR2 YFSETQ. Trimming left V 0 bases short and J 3 bases short, with 6 bases between. CDR3 nucleotides: TGCGCCAGCAGCTTGGTTAGAGAAGAGACCCAGTACTTC. Encoded protein: CASSLVREETQYF.

The rearrangement links TRBV5-1 to TRBJ2-7; 9 bases align to TRBD1. The ends lost 4 bases at V and 3 bases at J; junction bases unmatched: 8. Germline V lookup: CDR1 SGHRS, CDR2 YFSETQ. The CDR3 is 15 amino acids. CDR3 DNA sequence: TGCGCCAGCAGCGCCCGGGGACAGGGAGGCTACGAGCAGTACTTC. This codes for CASSARGQGGYEQYF.

The J gene is TRBJ1-2, the V gene TRBV28; tentatively, D is TRBD1 (6 bases). Trimming shortened V by 3 bases and J by 4 bases, and 12 bases separated the two germline ends. The CDR3 has 14 residues. Germline-derived CDR1 and CDR2 are MDHEN and SYDVKM. The CDR3 DNA sequence: TGTGCCAGCAGTTTCACAGGGCACCTCTATGGCTACACCTTC. Amino acid sequence: CASSFTGHLYGYTF.

The V and J genes are TRBV25-1 and TRBJ2-1; D tentatively fits TRBD1 or TRBD2 (5 bases each). The V end lost 8 bases, the J end lost 3 bases, and 14 bases lay between the germline ends. Germline V gives CDR1 MGHDK, CDR2 SYGVNS. There are 14 residues in the CDR3. Written as DNA, the CDR3 is TGTGCCAGCTTAGGGGACCCCTTCTACAATGAGCAGTTCTTC. This gives the protein CASLGDPFYNEQFF.

The CDR3 sequence: CSAGQGMDYEQYF. For the CDR3, the DNA is TGCAGCGCTGGACAGGGAATGGACTACGAGCAGTACTTC. This chain uses TRBV29-1 with TRBJ2-7; 8 bases map to TRBD1. This CDR3 spans 13 amino acids. V was clipped by 7 bases and J by 3 bases; unmatched bases: 8. CDR1 and CDR2 from the germline V gene are SQVTM and ANQGSEA.

The rearrangement joins TRBV2 to TRBJ2-2; D tentatively fits TRBD1 or TRBD2 (5 bases each). This CDR3 is 19 amino acids long. Trimming pared 6 bases from V and 4 bases from J, leaving 27 bases between. Looked up from germline, CDR1 is SNHLY and CDR2 is FYNNEI. This chain's CDR3 is CASRNHPGWGTEGTGELFF. The CDR3 coding sequence is TGTGCCAGCAGGAACCACCCAGGTTGGGGGACCGAAGGCACCGGGGAGCTGTTTTTT.

V gene TRBV5-4 combines with J gene TRBJ2-3; 8 nucleotides align to TRBD2. With 0 bases clipped from V and 7 bases from J, the junction kept 13 bases outside the gene matches. From germline, CDR1 is SGHNT and CDR2 YYREEE (reference sequence). The CDR3 has 17 residues. In nucleotides, the CDR3 is TGTGCCAGCAGCTTGGACGAAGCGGGGGCCGGGCAAAATACGCAGTATTTT. This encodes CASSLDEAGAGQNTQYF.

The rearrangement joins TRBV5-4 to TRBJ1-6, with 9 bases that match TRBD1. CDR3 length equals 14 residues. V was pared by 4 bases and J by 7 bases, with 3 bases of the junction left unmatched. Per germline, CDR1 SGHNT and CDR2 YYREEE (reference sequence). The CDR3 DNA reads as TGTGCCAGCAGCCAACAGGGGGCAAATTCACCCCTCCACTTT. The encoded protein is CASSQQGANSPLHF.

As DNA, the CDR3 is TGTGCCAGTAGTAAGCAACATTATTGGGGGGGGACAAGCAATCAGCCCCAGCATTTT. Translating it yields CASSKQHYWGGTSNQPQHF. The rearrangement joins TRBV19 to TRBJ1-5; perhaps TRBD1 as D (6 bases). The CDR3 has 19 amino acids. V lost 4 bases and J lost 1, with 23 bases in between. Germline CDR1 LNHDA, CDR2 SQIVND (reference sequence).

For this clone: The CDR3 does not close with the conserved phenylalanine or tryptophan, likely indicating a read error. V usage is TRBV27 and J usage is TRBJ1-6, with D tentatively TRBD1 (5 bases). The CDR3 has 16 amino acids. V was trimmed by 5 bases and J by 5 bases, leaving 16 bases between them. CDR1 and CDR2 from the germline V gene are MNHEY and SMNVEV (reference sequence). CDR3 bases: TGTGCCAGCAGTCCCCTCGGACAAAGTGATAATTCACCCCTCCACCTT. Its protein is CASSPLGQSDNSPLHL.

The chain uses TRBV5-1 and TRBJ1-4; D is unresolved. The CDR3 covers 16 residues. Trimming cost V 0 bases and J 0 bases, with 9 bases left between them. Germline V lookup: CDR1 SGHRS, CDR2 YFSETQ. DNA of the CDR3: TGCGCCAGCAGCTTGGCGACGGCTGCAACTAATGAAAAACTGTTTTTT. This translates into CASSLATAATNEKLFF.

The genes are TRBV7-9 and TRBJ1-5; no firm D call. The CDR3 totals 15 residues. Germline V gives CDR1 SEHNR, CDR2 FQNEAQ (reference sequence). The V end was cut by 3 bases, the J end by 1 base, with 10 bases between. This CDR3 is CASSFRQASNQPQHF. Written as DNA, the CDR3 is TGTGCCAGCAGCTTCCGGCAGGCAAGCAATCAGCCCCAGCATTTT.

V is TRBV5-1 and J is TRBJ2-7, with 7 positions matching TRBD1. The CDR3 has 14 residues. Germline CDR1 reads SGHRS; CDR2 reads YFSETQ. The V gene end was trimmed by 0 bases and the J gene end by 1 base; junction bases not matched to a gene: 1. In nucleotides, the CDR3 is TGCGCCAGCAGCTTGGAGGGACAGTCCTACGAGCAGTACTTC. Its translation: CASSLEGQSYEQYF.

The J gene is TRBJ1-3, the V gene TRBV5-5; tentatively, D is TRBD1 (5 bases). V shed 4 bases and J shed 3 bases, with 8 bases lying between them. The CDR3 spans 13 residues. Germline V lookup: CDR1 SGHKS, CDR2 YYEKEE (reference sequence). The CDR3 sequence is CASSRDGGNTIYF. The CDR3 coding sequence is TGTGCCAGCAGCCGGGACGGTGGAAACACCATATATTTT.